This T cell receptor (beta chain) was sequenced during a study of monozygotic twins with inflammatory bowel disease. Collection of a 2.5 ml blood sample took place per donor. Addition of UMIs with a 6-nucleotide sample barcode was achieved by template switching. One entry per CDR3 protein, without DNA, is what TCRdb gives after re-calling the 5' RACE reads. This repertoire comprises approximately 200,000 distinct CDR3 sequences; its ten largest clones make up 1.5% to 2%. Of note for this clonotype: Its antigen remains unidentified.

Study results and caveats: Variability may have been added to patient repertoires by differing immunosuppressive treatments.

The CDR3 totals 15 residues. V gene TRBV12-3 or TRBV12-4 combines with J gene TRBJ1-1; TCRdb picks TRBD1, but there is no DNA to check that call. The specimen sequenced was blood. This clonotype was sampled from a human donor with ulcerative colitis or Crohn's disease, or a healthy co-twin of an affected twin (not recorded which). The CDR3: CASSLLRPRTGEAFF.